Listed here are 4 T cell receptor beta chains from one sample, sequenced in a study of blood T cell repertoires in COVID-19. Only in-frame clones appear in the TCRdb table, and some are missing; sequencing was by immunoSEQ multiplex PCR. The sample has approximately 150,000 clones, roughly 93% seen once; the top ten hold approximately 5%. The specimen sequenced was peripheral blood. These receptors came from a man younger than 30 with COVID-19, enrolled during active disease.

The V gene is TRBV7-7, the J gene TRBJ2-1; 11 bases map to TRBD2. The length of the CDR3 is 17 residues. V lost 6 bases and J lost 5; bases outside the gene matches: 12. The germline V gene encodes CDR1 SSHAT and CDR2 FNYEAQ (reference sequence). Written as DNA, the CDR3 is TGTGCCAGCAGTCCAGTAAAGGGGACTAGCGGTGACAATGAGCAGTTCTTC. Amino acid sequence: CASSPVKGTSGDNEQFF.

The chain combines TRBV19 with TRBJ1-5; TRBD1 matches at 7 bases. Germline values: CDR1 LNHDA, CDR2 SQIVND (reference sequence). The CDR3 has 16 residues. V lost 1 base to trimming and J lost 5 bases; unmatched junction nucleotides: 8. The CDR3 DNA follows: TGTGCCAGTAGTATAGTCCCAGGGGGTCTCGATCAGCCCCAGCATTTT. It specifies CASSIVPGGLDQPQHF.

This clone was detected a few times. The V call is TRBV6-5, the J call TRBJ2-7; 7 bases agree with TRBD1. V shed 8 bases, J shed 0 bases, and the junction held 7 bases outside the gene matches. CDR3 length: 14 residues. The germline V gene encodes CDR1 MNHEY and CDR2 SVGAGI. The CDR3: CASQPGQYSYEQYF. The CDR3 DNA is TGTGCCAGCCAACCGGGACAGTACTCCTACGAGCAGTACTTC.

The chain employs TRBV29-1 and TRBJ2-1; 7 nucleotides line up with TRBD1. The CDR3 length is 16 residues. Germline CDR1 is SQVTM and CDR2 is ANQGSEA. J lost 4 bases, V lost 2 bases, and 11 bases had no gene match. The DNA for the CDR3 is TGCAGCGTTGAACTCTACAGGGGCCACATATACAATGAGCAGTTCTTC. Its protein is CSVELYRGHIYNEQFF.